Below, 18 T cell receptor beta chains from the same sample are listed, as sequenced in a study. MiXCR, applied by TCRdb to the RT-PCR reads, yields one record per CDR3 protein. Here the sample spans thousands of distinct CDR3 sequences, approximately 34% being singletons. The sample taken for sequencing was memory CD4+ T cells from salivary gland. Receptors were obtained from a female donor with primary Sjogren's syndrome.

This clonotype was observed at least ten times. The gene calls are TRBV28 and TRBJ1-1, with D possibly being TRBD1 (6 bases). The V and J ends lost 7 bases and 5 bases respectively, with 17 bases between them. CDR1 is MDHEN, CDR2 SYDVKM, per germline. The CDR3 loop spans 14 amino acids. The CDR3 DNA reads TGTGCCAGCACCGAGAAAGGGGGATTAACTGAAGCTTTCTTT. Translation: CASTEKGGLTEAFF.

This sequence joins TRBV9 and TRBJ1-2; D is perhaps TRBD1 (6 bases). Trimming took off 3 bases at V and 4 bases at J, with 10 bases between the two ends. Germline loops: CDR1 SGDLS, CDR2 YYNGEE. The length of the CDR3 is 13 residues. CDR3 sequence reads: CASSATGVYGYTF. CDR3 bases: TGTGCCAGCAGCGCGACAGGAGTCTATGGCTACACCTTC.

J is TRBJ2-7 and V is TRBV20-1; tentative D call: TRBD2 (5 bases). Trimming took off 3 bases at V and 5 bases at J, with 11 bases between the two ends. The germline V gene has CDR1 DFQATT and CDR2 SNEGSKA (reference sequence). The CDR3 covers 12 residues. As DNA, the CDR3 is TGCAGTGCTAGTCGGGGATCGAACGAGCAGTACTTC. This gives the protein CSASRGSNEQYF.

The J gene is TRBJ2-7, the V gene TRBV20-1, with D hard to call. Germline-derived CDR1 and CDR2 are DFQATT and SNEGSKA (reference sequence). Trimming pared 0 bases from V and 4 bases from J, leaving 16 bases between. The CDR3 has 15 amino acids. The CDR3 DNA sequence: TGCAGTGCTAGAGACAGCAGTTTAGGTGATTACGAGCAGTACGTC. The encoded protein is CSARDSSLGDYEQYV.

In its sample, this clonotype ranks as medium-sized. The chain joins TRBV20-1 to TRBJ2-1; 9 bases fit TRBD2. Germline V gene data show CDR1 as DFQATT and CDR2 as SNEGSKA (reference sequence). V lost 4 bases to trimming and J lost 9 bases; unmatched junction nucleotides: 7. This CDR3 spans 13 amino acids. CDR3 region: CSANSGGRGEQFF. CDR3 DNA: TGCAGTGCTAATAGCGGGGGAAGGGGTGAGCAGTTCTTC.

V is TRBV9 and J is TRBJ2-1; D is ambiguous. V was pared by 2 bases and J by 3 bases, with 18 bases between. This CDR3 region has 17 residues. The germline V gene encodes CDR1 SGDLS and CDR2 YYNGEE. For the CDR3, the DNA is TGTGCCAGCAGCGTGCTTCCGGGCCTAAGTGGCTACAATGAGCAGTTCTTC. Translation: CASSVLPGLSGYNEQFF. Full variable domain (missing parts from reference TRBV9 and TRBJ2-1): DSGVTQTPKHLITATGQRVTLRCSPRSGDLSVYWYQQSLDQGLQFLIQYYNGEERAKGNILERFSAQQFPDLHSELNLSSLELGDSALYFCASSVLPGLSGYNEQFFGPGTRLTVL.

The CDR3 is CSAPLAGGSTDTQYF. Written as DNA, the CDR3 is TGCAGTGCACCACTAGCGGGGGGTTCTACAGATACGCAGTATTTT. V gene TRBV20-1 combines with J gene TRBJ2-3, with 12 bases aligning to TRBD2. Trimming removed 6 bases from V and 3 bases from J; junction bases left unmatched: 7. Germline CDR1 is DFQATT and CDR2 is SNEGSKA (reference sequence). The CDR3 extends over 15 amino acids.

By share, this clonotype counts as medium-sized. V and J are TRBV7-6 and TRBJ2-1; TRBD1 might be the D (6 bases). The V end lost 5 bases, the J end lost 0 bases, and 17 bases lay between the germline ends. The CDR3 runs 17 residues. Germline V lookup: CDR1 SGHVS, CDR2 FNYEAQ. CDR3 sequence: CASSMGPGQSSYNEQFF. The CDR3 nucleotides read TGTGCCAGCAGCATGGGACCCGGACAGAGCTCCTACAATGAGCAGTTCTTC. Full variable domain (outside the CDR3, taken from reference TRBV7-6 and TRBJ2-1): GAGVSQSPRYKVTKRGQDVALRCDPISGHVSLYWYRQALGQGPEFLTYFNYEAQQDKSGLPNDRFSAERPEGSISTLTIQRTEQRDSAMYRCASSMGPGQSSYNEQFFGPGTRLTVL.

V gene TRBV15 combines with J gene TRBJ2-5; tentative D call: TRBD2 (6 bases). This CDR3 is built from 20 residues. V lost 5 bases and J lost 4, with 32 bases in between. Germline CDR1 reads LNHNV; CDR2 reads YYDKDF (reference sequence). CDR3 region: CATSGKVGGFRVLSGETQYF. The CDR3 nucleotides are TGTGCCACCAGCGGGAAGGTGGGAGGTTTTCGGGTGTTAAGCGGAGAGACCCAGTACTTC.

Within the sample, this clonotype is medium-sized. This chain uses TRBV9 with TRBJ2-7; TRBD2 aligns across 11 bases. Germline loops: CDR1 SGDLS, CDR2 YYNGEE. Losses at the gene ends were 3 bases for V and 0 bases for J; bases not matched to a gene: 14. The CDR3 has 19 residues. The CDR3 DNA reads TGTGCCAGCAGCGCAGGACTAGCGGGCTTGGATGGTAGCTCCTACGAGCAGTACTTC. Translating it yields CASSAGLAGLDGSSYEQYF.

The V gene is TRBV5-1, the J gene TRBJ2-3; the D gene is possibly TRBD2 (5 bases). The CDR3 length is 14 residues. In germline, CDR1 is SGHRS, CDR2 YFSETQ. Trimming left V 4 bases short and J 11 bases short, with 20 bases between. Written as DNA, the CDR3 is TGCGCCAGCAGCCCTGAGAGCCCCGGGGATGAGCAGTATTTT. Protein: CASSPESPGDEQYF.

The J gene is TRBJ2-5, the V gene TRBV5-6; TRBD1 matches 12 bases. Germline CDR1 and CDR2: SGHDT and YYEEEE. V lost 4 bases, J lost 2 bases, and 6 bases stayed unmatched. The CDR3 is 16 amino acids. CDR3 sequence (DNA): TGTGCCAGCAGCCCAGGGACAGGGGGCATTCAAGAGACCCAGTACTTC. Encoded protein: CASSPGTGGIQETQYF.

By proportion, this clonotype is medium-sized (0.01 to 0.1%). The chain uses TRBV7-9 and TRBJ1-2; D remains ambiguous. The CDR3 has 15 residues. Germline V gene sequence: CDR1 SEHNR, CDR2 FQNEAQ (reference sequence). Trimming removed 5 bases at V and 4 bases at J, with 17 bases between. The CDR3 is CASSRAVAGSYGYTF. The CDR3 bases are TGTGCCAGCAGCCGCGCCGTGGCAGGCTCCTATGGCTACACCTTC.

This clonotype counts as medium-sized. J is TRBJ2-6 and V is TRBV6-1; D is perhaps TRBD2 (5 bases). CDR1 is MNHNS, CDR2 SASEGT, per germline. V lost 4 bases and J 0 bases, leaving 10 bases between the germline ends. This CDR3 has 16 residues. This CDR3 is CASSVQGSSGANVLTF. CDR3 coding DNA: TGTGCCAGCAGTGTTCAAGGGAGCTCTGGGGCCAACGTCCTGACTTTC.

This clonotype qualifies as medium-sized. The chain uses TRBV7-2 and TRBJ2-3; TRBD2 matches 11 bases. The CDR3 sequence is 15 residues long. V dropped 5 bases and J dropped 3; count of bases not matched to a gene: 4. Germline values: CDR1 SGHTA, CDR2 FQGNSA. The CDR3 bases are TGTGCCAGCAGCCGCCGACTAGCGGGGACAGATACGCAGTATTTT. As protein: CASSRRLAGTDTQYF.

This clonotype qualifies as medium-sized. The chain recombines TRBV27 with TRBJ1-6; tentative D call: TRBD1 (6 bases). CDR1 and CDR2 (germline): MNHEY, SMNVEV (reference sequence). Trimming cost V 6 bases and J 4 bases, with 13 bases left between them. The CDR3 runs to 15 residues. CDR3 bases: TGTGCCAGCAGAGAACAGGGCGAGTATAATTCACCCCTCCACTTT. Translation: CASREQGEYNSPLHF.

This clonotype is labeled medium-sized. V gene TRBV3-1 combines with J gene TRBJ2-7; TRBD1 aligns across 7 bases. The CDR3 has 16 residues. The germline V gene has CDR1 LGHDT and CDR2 YNNKEL (reference sequence). Losses at the gene ends were 1 base for V and 6 bases for J; bases not matched to a gene: 12. The CDR3 region is CASSQVAVHRGVEQYF. DNA of the CDR3: TGTGCCAGCAGCCAAGTTGCGGTTCACAGGGGTGTCGAGCAGTACTTC.

The chain has TRBV20-1 and TRBJ2-1, with 7 bases matching TRBD2. V shed 3 bases, J shed 10 bases, and the junction held 18 bases outside the gene matches. The CDR3 contains 16 residues. Germline CDR1 reads DFQATT; CDR2 reads SNEGSKA (reference sequence). The CDR3 bases are TGCAGTGCTAGGAAGGGACCCTGGGAGGGCGGTTTCGAGCAGTTCTTC. Its protein product is CSARKGPWEGGFEQFF.